The table lists the clone carrying this T cell receptor (beta chain) with a few counts. What it binds is not known. The data were obtained in a study of T-cell memory formation after mild COVID-19. Overall study context: Clusters of TCRs were largely donor specific. Overall study findings and caveats: Among clones peaking at day 37 in the second wave, SARS-CoV-2 specificity remained unconfirmed. There was a balanced CD4/CD8 profile in clones contracting day 15 to 85, and later expanders leaned CD4+.

5'RACE, which relied on constant-segment primers, yielded TCR alpha and TCR beta cDNA libraries carrying sample barcodes and UMIs. TCRdb passed the 5' RACE reads through MiXCR, listing each CDR3 protein once. In the table there are about 560,000 distinct CDR3 sequences, about 20% of which are singletons. What was sequenced was PBMCs or a T cell subset sorted from them (not recorded which). The sequence came from an adult woman who had mild COVID-19 (a few samples of this study predate the infection). Cell type and time point are not known.

CDR3 region: CASSLGFFTGVSSYEQYF. The CDR3 DNA reads TGTGCCAGCAGCTTAGGCTTTTTCACGGGAGTAAGCTCCTACGAGCAGTACTTC. The chain is built from TRBV7-2 and TRBJ2-7; possibly TRBD2 for D (6 bases). Germline CDR1 and CDR2: SGHTA and FQGNSA. Trimming left V 1 base short and J 0 bases short, with 19 bases between. The CDR3 covers 18 residues.